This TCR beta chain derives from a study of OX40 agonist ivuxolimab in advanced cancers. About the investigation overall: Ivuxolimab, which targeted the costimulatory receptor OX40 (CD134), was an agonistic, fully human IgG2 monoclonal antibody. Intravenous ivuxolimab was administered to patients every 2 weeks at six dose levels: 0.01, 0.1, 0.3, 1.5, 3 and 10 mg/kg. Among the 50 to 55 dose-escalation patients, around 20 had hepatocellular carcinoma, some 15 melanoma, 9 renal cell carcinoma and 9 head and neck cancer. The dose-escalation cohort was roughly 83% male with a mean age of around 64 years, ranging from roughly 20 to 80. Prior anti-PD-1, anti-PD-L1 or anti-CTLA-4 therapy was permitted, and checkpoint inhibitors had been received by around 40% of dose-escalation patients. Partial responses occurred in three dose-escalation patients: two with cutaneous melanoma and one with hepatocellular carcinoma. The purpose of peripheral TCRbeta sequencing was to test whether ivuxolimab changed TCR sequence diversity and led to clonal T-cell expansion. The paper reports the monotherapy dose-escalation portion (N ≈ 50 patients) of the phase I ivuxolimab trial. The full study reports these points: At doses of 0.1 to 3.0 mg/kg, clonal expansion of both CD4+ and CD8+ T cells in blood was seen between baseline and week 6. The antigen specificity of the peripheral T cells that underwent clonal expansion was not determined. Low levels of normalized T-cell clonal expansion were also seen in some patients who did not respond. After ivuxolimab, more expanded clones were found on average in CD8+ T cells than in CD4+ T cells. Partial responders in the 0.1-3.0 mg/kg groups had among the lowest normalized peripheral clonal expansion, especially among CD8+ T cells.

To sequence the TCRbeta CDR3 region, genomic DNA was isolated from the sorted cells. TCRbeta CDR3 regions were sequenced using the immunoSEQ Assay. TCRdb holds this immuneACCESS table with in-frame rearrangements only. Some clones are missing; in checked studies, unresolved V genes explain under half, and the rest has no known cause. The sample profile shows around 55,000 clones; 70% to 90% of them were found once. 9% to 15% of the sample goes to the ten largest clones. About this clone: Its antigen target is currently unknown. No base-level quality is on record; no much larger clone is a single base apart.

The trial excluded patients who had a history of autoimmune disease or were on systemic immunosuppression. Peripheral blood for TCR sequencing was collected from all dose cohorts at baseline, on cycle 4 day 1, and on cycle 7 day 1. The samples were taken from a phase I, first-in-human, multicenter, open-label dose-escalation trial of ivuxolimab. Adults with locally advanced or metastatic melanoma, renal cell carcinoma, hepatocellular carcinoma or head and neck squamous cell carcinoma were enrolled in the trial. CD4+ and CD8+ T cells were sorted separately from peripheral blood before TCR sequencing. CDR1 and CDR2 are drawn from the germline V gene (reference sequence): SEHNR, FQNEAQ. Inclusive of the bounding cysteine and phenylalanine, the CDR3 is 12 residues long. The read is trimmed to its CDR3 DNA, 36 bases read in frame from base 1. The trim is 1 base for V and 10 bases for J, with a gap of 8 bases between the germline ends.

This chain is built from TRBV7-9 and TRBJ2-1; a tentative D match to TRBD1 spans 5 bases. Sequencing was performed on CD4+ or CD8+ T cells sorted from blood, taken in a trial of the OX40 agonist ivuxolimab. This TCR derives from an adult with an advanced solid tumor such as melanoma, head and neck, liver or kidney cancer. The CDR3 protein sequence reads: CASSLGGREQFF. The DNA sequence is TGTGCCAGCAGCTTAGGGGGCCGGGAGCAGTTCTTC.